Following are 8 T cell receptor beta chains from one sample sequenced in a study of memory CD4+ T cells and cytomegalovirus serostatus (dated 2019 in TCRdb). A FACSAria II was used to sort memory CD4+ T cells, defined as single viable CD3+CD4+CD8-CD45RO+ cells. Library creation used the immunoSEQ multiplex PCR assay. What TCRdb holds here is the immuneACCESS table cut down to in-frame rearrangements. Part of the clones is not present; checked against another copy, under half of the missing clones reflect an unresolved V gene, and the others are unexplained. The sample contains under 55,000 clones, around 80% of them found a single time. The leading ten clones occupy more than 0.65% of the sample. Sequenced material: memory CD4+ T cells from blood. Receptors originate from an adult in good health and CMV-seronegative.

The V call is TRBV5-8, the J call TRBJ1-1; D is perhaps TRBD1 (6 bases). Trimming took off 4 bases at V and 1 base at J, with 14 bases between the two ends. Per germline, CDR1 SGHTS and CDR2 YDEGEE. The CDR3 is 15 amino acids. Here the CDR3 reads CASSPMGGRNTEAFF. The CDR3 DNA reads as TGTGCCAGCAGCCCCATGGGGGGCCGGAACACTGAAGCTTTCTTT.

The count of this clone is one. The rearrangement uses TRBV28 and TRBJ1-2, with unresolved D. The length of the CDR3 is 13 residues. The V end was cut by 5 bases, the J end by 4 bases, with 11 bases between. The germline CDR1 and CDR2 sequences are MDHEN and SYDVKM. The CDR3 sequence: CASSPPGSYGYTF. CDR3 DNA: TGTGCCAGCAGTCCCCCGGGCTCCTATGGCTACACCTTC.

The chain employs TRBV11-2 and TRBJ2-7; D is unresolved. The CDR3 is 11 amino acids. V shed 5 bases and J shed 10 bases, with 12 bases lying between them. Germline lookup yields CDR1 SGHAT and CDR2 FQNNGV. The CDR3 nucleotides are TGTGCCAGCAGCCCAGATCTGTTACAGTACTTC. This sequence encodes CASSPDLLQYF.

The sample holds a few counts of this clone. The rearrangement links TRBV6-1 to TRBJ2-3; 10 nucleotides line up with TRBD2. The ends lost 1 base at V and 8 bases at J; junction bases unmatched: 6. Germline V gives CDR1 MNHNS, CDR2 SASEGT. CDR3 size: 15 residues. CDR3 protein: CASSEVLAGISTQYF. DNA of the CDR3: TGTGCCAGCAGTGAAGTACTAGCGGGAATCAGTACGCAGTATTTT.

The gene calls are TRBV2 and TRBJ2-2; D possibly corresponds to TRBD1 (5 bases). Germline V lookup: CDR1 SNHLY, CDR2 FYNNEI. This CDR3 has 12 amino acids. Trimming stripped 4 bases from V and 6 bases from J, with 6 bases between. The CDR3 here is CASSVGAGELFF. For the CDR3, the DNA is TGTGCCAGCAGTGTAGGGGCCGGGGAGCTGTTTTTT.

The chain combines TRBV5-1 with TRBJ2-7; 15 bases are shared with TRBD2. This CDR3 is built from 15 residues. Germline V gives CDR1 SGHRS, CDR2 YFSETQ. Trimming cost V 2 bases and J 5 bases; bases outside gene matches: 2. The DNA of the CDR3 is TGCGCCAGCAGCTTACGGACTAGCGGGAGGGACGAGCAGTACTTC. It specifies CASSLRTSGRDEQYF.

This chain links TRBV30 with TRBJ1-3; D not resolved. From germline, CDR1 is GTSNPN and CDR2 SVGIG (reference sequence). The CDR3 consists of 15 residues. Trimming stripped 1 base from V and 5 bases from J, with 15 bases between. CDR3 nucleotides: TGTGCCTGGAGTGAAATAGGCACAGAAAGAAACACCATATATTTT. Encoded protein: CAWSEIGTERNTIYF. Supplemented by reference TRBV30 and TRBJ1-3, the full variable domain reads SQTIHQWPATLVQPVGSPLSLECTVEGTSNPNLYWYRQAAGRGLQLLFYSVGIGQISSEVPQNLSASRPQDRQFILSSKKLLLSDSGFYLCAWSEIGTERNTIYFGEGSWLTVV.

The chain's CDR3 is CASKAPGGAGETQYF. CDR3 DNA sequence: TGTGCCAGCAAGGCACCCGGGGGCGCCGGGGAGACCCAGTACTTC. This sequence joins TRBV6-6 and TRBJ2-5, with D perhaps given as TRBD1 or TRBD2 (6 bases each). V was trimmed by 7 bases and J by 5 bases, leaving 20 bases between them. Germline CDR1 is MNHNY and CDR2 is SVGAGI (reference sequence). The CDR3 loop spans 15 amino acids.